The 19 T cell receptor beta chains listed next were all sequenced from one sample in a study of T cells after yellow fever vaccination. TCRdb recomputed calls from the 5' RACE reads with MiXCR, one row per CDR3 protein. The sample yields about 130,000 distinct CDR3 sequences, over 8% seen once. The sample was CD8+ T cells sorted from PBMCs, taken on the day of the yellow fever booster vaccination. The receptor set was obtained from a man between 18 and 29 years old who received the YFV17D yellow fever vaccine.

This chain connects TRBV29-1 to TRBJ2-5, with TRBD2 matching 7 bases. Germline V gene data show CDR1 as SQVTM and CDR2 as ANQGSEA. CDR3 size: 15 residues. J lost 5 bases, V lost 2 bases, and 11 bases had no gene match. CDR3 in amino acids: CSVETGLREVETQYF. CDR3 nucleotides: TGCAGCGTTGAAACGGGGCTCCGGGAGGTGGAGACCCAGTACTTC.

This clonotype has more than one count but fewer than ten. The genes are TRBV11-2 and TRBJ1-2; TRBD1 matches 11 bases. Unmatched junction bases numbered 7, after V lost 1 base and J lost 6 bases. Germline V CDR1 and CDR2: SGHAT, FQNNGV. The CDR3 loop spans 16 amino acids. The CDR3 DNA reads TGTGCCAGCAGCTTAGTCGCGGACAGGGGGCGGGATGGCTACACCTTC. Its translation: CASSLVADRGRDGYTF. The full variable domain, completed using reference TRBV11-2 and TRBJ1-2, is EAGVAQSPRYKIIEKRQSVAFWCNPISGHATLYWYQQILGQGPKLLIQFQNNGVVDDSQLPKDRFSAERLKGVDSTLKIQPAKLEDSAVYLCASSLVADRGRDGYTFGSGTRLTVV.

This clonotype was detected only a few times. This sequence joins TRBV7-9 and TRBJ2-5, with 8 bases aligning to TRBD2. The CDR3 is made up of 16 amino acids. Germline-derived CDR1 and CDR2 are SEHNR and FQNEAQ (reference sequence). The J segment lost 4 bases and the V segment lost 2 bases, leaving 9 bases of the junction unmatched. For the CDR3, the DNA is TGTGCCAGCAGCTTAAGCGGGGGCGCCCCGGGAGAGACCCAGTACTTC. This gives the protein CASSLSGGAPGETQYF.

This clonotype came up a few times. The rearrangement uses TRBV7-9 and TRBJ2-7; 11 nucleotides match TRBD1. Germline V gene lookup returns CDR1 SEHNR and CDR2 FQNEAQ (reference sequence). Germline trimming cut 2 bases from V and 5 bases from J; bases unmatched to any gene: 11. The CDR3 length is 17 residues. The CDR3 nucleotides are TGTGCCAGCAGCTTAATAATCGGACAGGGGGCCAGCGACGAGCAGTACTTC. It specifies CASSLIIGQGASDEQYF. Looking up the rest from reference TRBV7-9 and TRBJ2-7 gives the full variable domain: DTGVSQNPRHKITKRGQNVTFRCDPISEHNRLYWYRQTLGQGPEFLTYFQNEAQLEKSRLLSDRFSAERPKGSFSTLEIQRTEQGDSAMYLCASSLIIGQGASDEQYFGPGTRLTVT.

This clonotype was found a few times. The rearrangement links TRBV19 to TRBJ2-1; 13 nucleotides agree with TRBD2. Trimming cost V 5 bases and J 6 bases; bases outside gene matches: 4. Per germline, CDR1 LNHDA and CDR2 SQIVND (reference sequence). The CDR3 is made up of 15 amino acids. In nucleotides, the CDR3 is TGTGCCAGTAGTGATAGGACTAGCGGGAGCAATGAGCAGTTCTTC. Its protein is CASSDRTSGSNEQFF. The full variable domain, with the rest looked up from reference TRBV19 and TRBJ2-1, is DGGITQSPKYLFRKEGQNVTLSCEQNLNHDAMYWYRQDPGQGLRLIYYSQIVNDFQKGDIAEGYSVSREKKESFPLTVTSAQKNPTAFYLCASSDRTSGSNEQFFGPGTRLTVL.

The V gene is TRBV7-2, the J gene TRBJ1-2; D is unresolved. V lost 4 bases and J 4 bases, leaving 16 bases between the germline ends. The length of the CDR3 is 15 residues. Germline V lookup: CDR1 SGHTA, CDR2 FQGNSA. Here the CDR3 DNA reads TGTGCCAGCAGCTCCAGGACGGAGTCTTTCTATGGCTACACCTTC. Protein: CASSSRTESFYGYTF.

This clonotype was counted only a few times. A much larger clone sits a single nucleotide away, making a read error possible. The V gene is TRBV5-5, the J gene TRBJ2-5; D remains ambiguous. The germline CDR1 and CDR2 sequences are SGHKS and YYEKEE (reference sequence). V gave up 0 bases and J gave up 5 bases, with 5 bases separating them. This CDR3 comprises 12 residues. CDR3 in DNA: TGTGCCAGCAGCTTGGTCGGGGAGACCCAGTACTTC. This encodes CASSLVGETQYF.

This clonotype has a count of ten or more. The chain is built from TRBV29-1 and TRBJ1-2, with 8 positions matching TRBD1. Germline V CDR1 and CDR2: SQVTM, ANQGSEA. The CDR3 length is 13 residues. The V gene end was trimmed by 3 bases and the J gene end by 3 bases; junction bases not matched to a gene: 3. The CDR3 DNA is TGCAGCGTTGAGGGGGACAGGTACTATGGCTACACCTTC. Residues: CSVEGDRYYGYTF.

The chain combines TRBV4-3 with TRBJ1-2; TRBD1 agrees at 11 bases. Germline values: CDR1 LGHNA, CDR2 YSLEER. V dropped 7 bases and J dropped 7; count of bases not matched to a gene: 8. CDR3 length: 14 amino acids. CDR3 nucleotides: TGCGCCAGCACTCCCGGACAGGGGGCTGGTGGCTACACCTTC. It specifies CASTPGQGAGGYTF.

This clonotype was counted a few times. V gene TRBV7-9 combines with J gene TRBJ1-2; TRBD1 is a possible D gene (5 bases). The CDR3 sequence is 12 residues long. Germline CDR1 is SEHNR and CDR2 is FQNEAQ (reference sequence). V lost 3 bases and J 6 bases, leaving 8 bases between the germline ends. In DNA, the CDR3 is TGTGCCAGCAGCTTGGAGGGGAATGGCTACACCTTC. The encoded protein is CASSLEGNGYTF. Full variable domain (rest looked up from reference TRBV7-9 and TRBJ1-2): DTGVSQNPRHKITKRGQNVTFRCDPISEHNRLYWYRQTLGQGPEFLTYFQNEAQLEKSRLLSDRFSAERPKGSFSTLEIQRTEQGDSAMYLCASSLEGNGYTFGSGTRLTVV.

The V call is TRBV10-3, the J call TRBJ1-2; the match to TRBD1 covers 7 bases. The ends lost 2 bases at V and 4 bases at J; junction bases unmatched: 7. CDR1 and CDR2 from the germline V gene are ENHRY and SYGVKD. This CDR3 is built from 15 residues. CDR3 sequence (DNA): TGTGCCATCAGTGAGGCCTCACAGGGGACCTATGGCTACACCTTC. Its protein is CAISEASQGTYGYTF.

This clonotype was counted a few times. This rearrangement joins TRBV7-9 to TRBJ2-1, with 8 bases lining up with TRBD2. Germline lookup yields CDR1 SEHNR and CDR2 FQNEAQ (reference sequence). The CDR3 loop spans 16 amino acids. J lost 5 bases, V lost 3 bases, and 9 bases had no gene match. The CDR3 reads CASSFSQRGRNNEQFF. The CDR3 region has the DNA TGTGCCAGCAGCTTTTCCCAGCGGGGGAGAAACAATGAGCAGTTCTTC.

This sequence joins TRBV3-1 and TRBJ2-3, with TRBD1 as a possible D gene (5 bases). Germline CDR1 LGHDT, CDR2 YNNKEL (reference sequence). V was trimmed by 4 bases and J by 2 bases, leaving 16 bases between them. The CDR3 loop spans 16 amino acids. CDR3 in DNA: TGTGCCAGCAGCCCACGGACAACCTCGATCACAGATACGCAGTATTTT. Protein product: CASSPRTTSITDTQYF.

V is TRBV27 and J is TRBJ2-1; D is possibly TRBD2 (5 bases). CDR1 and CDR2 from the germline V gene are MNHEY and SMNVEV (reference sequence). This CDR3 has 16 residues. Trimming removed 0 bases at V and 6 bases at J, with 15 bases between. The CDR3 loop reads CASSLSSGDFVNEQFF. The CDR3 DNA sequence: TGTGCCAGCAGTTTATCGAGCGGCGATTTTGTCAATGAGCAGTTCTTC.

The rearrangement uses TRBV20-1 and TRBJ1-2, with 9 positions matching TRBD1. Germline CDR1 DFQATT, CDR2 SNEGSKA (reference sequence). Trimming removed 6 bases from V and 5 bases from J; junction bases left unmatched: 16. CDR3 length: 16 amino acids. The CDR3 nucleotides are TGCAGTGCGCCACGGGGGACAGGGAGAGGTACATATGGCTACACCTTC. It codes for CSAPRGTGRGTYGYTF.

This clonotype was seen only a few times. V is TRBV18 and J is TRBJ2-4, with 7 bases matching TRBD1. CDR3 length: 16 residues. The J segment lost 3 bases and the V segment lost 2 bases, leaving 7 bases of the junction unmatched. Germline loops: CDR1 KGHSH, CDR2 LQKENI. The CDR3 is CASSPTGAFGKNIQYF. The CDR3 nucleotides are TGTGCCAGCTCACCAACAGGGGCATTTGGCAAAAACATTCAGTACTTC.

This clonotype has ten or more counts. V is TRBV5-1 and J is TRBJ2-7; D remains ambiguous. The V end was cut by 2 bases, the J end by 4 bases, with 7 bases between. This CDR3 has 12 amino acids. The germline CDR1 and CDR2 sequences are SGHRS and YFSETQ. The CDR3 region is CASSFNEYEQYF. CDR3 in DNA: TGCGCCAGCAGCTTTAATGAATACGAGCAGTACTTC.

This rearrangement joins TRBV6-2 or TRBV6-3 to TRBJ1-2; D uncertain. V was shortened by 0 bases and J by 5 bases, with 13 bases between the two germline ends. The V gene's germline CDR1 is MNHEY and CDR2 SVGEGT. The CDR3 runs to 15 residues. The CDR3 protein is CASSYSELSEYGYTF. The CDR3 coding sequence is TGTGCCAGCAGTTACTCCGAGTTGTCCGAGTATGGCTACACCTTC.

The V gene is TRBV4-3, the J gene TRBJ1-3; no definite D call. The CDR3 is 16 residues long. Germline values: CDR1 LGHNA, CDR2 YSLEER. V dropped 0 bases and J dropped 0 bases, with 9 bases sitting between them. This chain's CDR3 is CASSQDLGSSGNTIYF. The CDR3 DNA follows: TGCGCCAGCAGCCAAGATTTGGGGAGCTCTGGAAACACCATATATTTT.